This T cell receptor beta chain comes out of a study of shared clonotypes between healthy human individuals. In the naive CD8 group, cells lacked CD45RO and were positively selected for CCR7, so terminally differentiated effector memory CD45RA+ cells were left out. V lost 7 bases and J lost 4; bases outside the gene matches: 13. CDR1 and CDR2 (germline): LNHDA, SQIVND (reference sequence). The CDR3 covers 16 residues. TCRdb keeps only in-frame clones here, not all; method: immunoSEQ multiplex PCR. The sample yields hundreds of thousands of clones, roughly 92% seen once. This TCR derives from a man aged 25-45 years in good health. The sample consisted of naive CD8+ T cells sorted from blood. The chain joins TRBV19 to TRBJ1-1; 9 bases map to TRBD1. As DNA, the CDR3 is TGTGCCAGTACTCAATCCCGGGACAGGGTGGGCACTGAAGCTTTCTTT. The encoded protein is CASTQSRDRVGTEAFF. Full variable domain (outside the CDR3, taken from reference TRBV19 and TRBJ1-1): DGGITQSPKYLFRKEGQNVTLSCEQNLNHDAMYWYRQDPGQGLRLIYYSQIVNDFQKGDIAEGYSVSREKKESFPLTVTSAQKNPTAFYLCASTQSRDRVGTEAFFGQGTRLTVV.